This T cell receptor (beta chain) was observed in a study of T cells after yellow fever vaccination. Trimming removed 5 bases at V and 2 bases at J, with 18 bases between. This CDR3 has 16 amino acids. Germline V gene lookup returns CDR1 SEHNR and CDR2 FQNEAQ (reference sequence). MiXCR was run by TCRdb on the 5' RACE reads, yielding one entry per CDR3 protein. The data show a few hundred thousand distinct CDR3 sequences, with roughly 3.9% seen just once and roughly 25% held by the top ten. This clonotype was detected ten times or more. Its specificity is not known. General study findings and limits: Post-booster repertoires again held most primary-vaccination clones (roughly 96% CD4, approximately 90% CD8).

This chain links TRBV7-9 with TRBJ2-5; D is possibly TRBD1 or TRBD2 (5 bases each). The clonotype originates from a young man who received the YFV17D yellow fever vaccine. This specimen consisted of PBMCs, obtained 5 days after the yellow fever booster vaccination. The CDR3 nucleotides read TGTGCCAGCAGCCGACCAAAAGGGACGGAGCAAGAGACCCAGTACTTC. Residues: CASSRPKGTEQETQYF.